The 30 T cell receptor beta chains reported below all come from one sample, sequenced in a study of Graves' ophthalmopathy and Graves' hyperthyroidism. Using RNA transcripts, the TCR beta CDR3 regions were amplified. The first-round RT-PCR employed HTBI primers together with the Qiagen OneStep RT-PCR kit. A multiplex PCR was then performed as the second round. TCRdb re-derived calls from the multiplex PCR reads in MiXCR, one entry per CDR3 protein. The data contain approximately 1.2 million distinct CDR3 sequences, 35% to 45% of them singletons. The sequenced sample consisted of peripheral blood or thyroid tissue (not recorded which). Receptors originate from an adult man with Graves' hyperthyroidism.

V usage is TRBV4-1 and J usage is TRBJ1-1; D uncertain. This CDR3 spans 15 amino acids. Trimming stripped 4 bases from V and 6 bases from J, with 18 bases between. The germline V gene has CDR1 MGHRA and CDR2 YSYEKL. CDR3 nucleotides: TGCGCCAGCAGCCTAGTAATTGTCCTCGGGGCTGAAGCTTTCTTT. Translating it yields CASSLVIVLGAEAFF.

This clonotype was picked up a small number of times. CDR3 residues: CSARGPPGQGLTQYF. CDR3 DNA sequence: TGCAGTGCTAGAGGTCCACCGGGACAGGGGTTGACCCAGTACTTC. The chain carries TRBV20-1 and TRBJ2-5; 10 bases align to TRBD1. CDR1 and CDR2 (germline): DFQATT, SNEGSKA (reference sequence). The CDR3 loop spans 15 amino acids. The V and J ends lost 1 base and 7 bases, in that order; junction bases with no gene match: 9.

This clonotype was counted between two and nine times. The rearrangement links TRBV5-5 to TRBJ2-5; 8 positions agree with TRBD1. The CDR3 has 16 residues. Germline-derived CDR1 and CDR2 are SGHKS and YYEKEE (reference sequence). The V and J ends lost 5 bases and 1 base, in that order; junction bases with no gene match: 10. The CDR3 sequence: CASRKSWTGTQETQYF. DNA of the CDR3: TGTGCCAGCAGAAAGTCATGGACAGGGACCCAAGAGACCCAGTACTTC.

The rearrangement joins TRBV7-9 to TRBJ2-1; TRBD2 aligns across 8 bases. V was pared by 5 bases and J by 8 bases, with 8 bases of the junction left unmatched. The CDR3 has 14 residues. CDR1 SEHNR and CDR2 FQNEAQ come from the germline V gene (reference sequence). CDR3 nucleotide sequence: TGTGCCAGCAGCGAGGGACTAGTTACCGATGAGCAGTTCTTC. This translates into CASSEGLVTDEQFF.

About this clonotype: The junction differs from germline at one of its ends, possibly a read error. CDR3 residues: CASSQERREGVFETQYF. The CDR3 region has the DNA TGTGCCAGCAGCCAAGAGCGTCGGGAGGGGGTGTTCGAGACCCAGTACTTC. This chain joins TRBV5-1 and TRBJ2-5, with TRBD2 matching over 8 bases. The CDR3 has 17 amino acids. Germline CDR1 is SGHRS and CDR2 is YFSETQ.

The sample holds many counts of this clonotype. The chain recombines TRBV7-2 with TRBJ1-1; no firm D call. V shed 0 bases and J shed 1 base, with 9 bases lying between them. CDR3 size: 15 residues. Germline CDR1 reads SGHTA; CDR2 reads FQGNSA. CDR3 coding DNA: TGTGCCAGCAGCTTAGCGCAACGGAAGAACACTGAAGCTTTCTTT. It codes for CASSLAQRKNTEAFF.

This clonotype was counted many times. The chain employs TRBV7-2 and TRBJ1-1, with D perhaps TRBD1 (6 bases). CDR3 length: 13 residues. The germline V gene encodes CDR1 SGHTA and CDR2 FQGNSA. Trimming pared 6 bases from V and 5 bases from J, leaving 13 bases between. DNA for the CDR3: TGTGCCAGCAGGCGGGGGGCTAATACTGAAGCTTTCTTT. It specifies CASRRGANTEAFF.

On this clonotype: Since a much larger clone is just one base distant, this may be a read error. The rearrangement links TRBV6-5 to TRBJ2-5; D tentatively reads TRBD1 or TRBD2 (6 bases each). CDR1 and CDR2 (germline): MNHEY, SVGAGI. The length of the CDR3 is 16 residues. The CDR3 reads CAISYGGSYRQETQYF. The CDR3 DNA reads TGTGCCATCAGTTACGGGGGCAGCTACCGCCAAGAGACCCAGTACTTC.

This clonotype was found once. Sequence at one end of the junction differs from germline and may be a read error. The V call is TRBV6-2 or TRBV6-3, the J call TRBJ1-5; D is undetermined. The V gene's germline CDR1 is MNHEY and CDR2 SVGEGT. The CDR3 is 14 residues long. The CDR3 region has the DNA TGTGCCAGCAATTACTCTCAGGGCAATCAGCCCCAGCATTTT. Translated, it gives CASNYSQGNQPQHF.

The genes are TRBV27 and TRBJ1-5; 10 bases align to TRBD1. The CDR3 length is 15 residues. With 5 bases clipped from V and 5 bases from J, the junction kept 6 bases outside the gene matches. CDR1 is MNHEY, CDR2 SMNVEV, per germline (reference sequence). The CDR3 sequence: CASSKQGQGHQPQHF. The CDR3 nucleotides read TGTGCCAGCAGTAAACAGGGACAGGGGCATCAGCCCCAGCATTTT.

This chain uses TRBV5-1 with TRBJ1-6, with D unresolved. The CDR3 has 16 residues. The germline CDR1 and CDR2 sequences are SGHRS and YFSETQ. Deletions cut 2 bases from V and 0 bases from J, with 9 bases between. CDR3 residues: CASSFRESSYNSPLHF. For the CDR3, the DNA is TGCGCCAGCAGCTTTCGGGAGAGCTCCTATAATTCACCCCTCCACTTT.

CDR3 nucleotides: TGCGCCAGCAGCTTGGAAGAATCTAATGAAAAACTGTTTTTT. Translation gives CASSLEESNEKLFF. The rearrangement joins TRBV5-1 to TRBJ1-4; D is undetermined. V lost 0 bases and J 3 bases, leaving 6 bases between the germline ends. Germline lookup yields CDR1 SGHRS and CDR2 YFSETQ. The CDR3 totals 14 residues. Full variable domain (remainder filled in from reference TRBV5-1 and TRBJ1-4): KAGVTQTPRYLIKTRGQQVTLSCSPISGHRSVSWYQQTPGQGLQFLFEYFSETQRNKGNFPGRFSGRQFSNSRSEMNVSTLELGDSALYLCASSLEESNEKLFFGSGTQLSVL.

The CDR3 loop reads CSARSGQGYQPQHF. In DNA form, the CDR3 reads TGCAGTGCTCGTAGCGGACAGGGTTATCAGCCCCAGCATTTT. The gene calls are TRBV20-1 and TRBJ1-5, with 8 bases matching TRBD1. Unmatched junction bases numbered 8, after V lost 5 bases and J lost 5 bases. CDR1 and CDR2 from the germline V gene are DFQATT and SNEGSKA (reference sequence). CDR3 length: 14 residues.

This chain links TRBV7-9 with TRBJ2-5, with D possibly being TRBD1 (6 bases). Germline-derived CDR1 and CDR2 are SEHNR and FQNEAQ (reference sequence). The germline V and J ends were trimmed by 5 bases and 2 bases, with 15 bases remaining between them. The CDR3 has 15 residues. This chain's CDR3 is CASSRAVGTQETQYF. The CDR3 DNA sequence: TGTGCCAGCAGCCGTGCGGTGGGGACACAAGAGACCCAGTACTTC.

CDR3 nucleotides: TGTGCCAGTAGCCATGGGACAGGGGTCATGAACACTGAAGCTTTCTTT. Its protein is CASSHGTGVMNTEAFF. The rearrangement uses TRBV19 and TRBJ1-1, with TRBD1 matching 10 bases. The CDR3 totals 16 residues. Germline assignment: CDR1 LNHDA and CDR2 SQIVND (reference sequence). The J segment lost 0 bases and the V segment lost 6 bases, leaving 7 bases of the junction unmatched.

The chain recombines TRBV25-1 with TRBJ1-4; possible D gene TRBD1, 5 bases. CDR1 and CDR2 (germline): MGHDK, SYGVNS. This CDR3 has 16 amino acids. Between the trimmed V and J ends, which lost 4 bases and 0 bases, there was a span of 12 bases. CDR3 region: CASSALPTATNEKLFF. In DNA form, the CDR3 reads TGTGCCAGCAGTGCCCTCCCGACAGCAACTAATGAAAAACTGTTTTTT. The complete variable domain, with remaining parts taken from reference TRBV25-1 and TRBJ1-4, reads EADIYQTPRYLVIGTGKKITLECSQTMGHDKMYWYQQDPGMELHLIHYSYGVNSTEKGDLSSESTVSRIRTEHFPLTLESARPSHTSQYLCASSALPTATNEKLFFGSGTQLSVL.

This clonotype was counted many times. The chain has TRBV5-5 and TRBJ2-7, with 9 positions matching TRBD2. The germline CDR1 and CDR2 sequences are SGHKS and YYEKEE (reference sequence). The length of the CDR3 is 15 residues. The ends lost 2 bases at V and 6 bases at J; junction bases unmatched: 9. DNA for the CDR3: TGTGCCAGCAGCTTAGGCGCTAGCGGGACGTTCGAGCAGTACTTC. It specifies CASSLGASGTFEQYF. Complete variable domain (other parts from reference TRBV5-5 and TRBJ2-7): DAGVTQSPTHLIKTRGQQVTLRCSPISGHKSVSWYQQVLGQGPQFIFQYYEKEERGRGNFPDRFSARQFPNYSSELNVNALLLGDSALYLCASSLGASGTFEQYFGPGTRLTVT.

The chain employs TRBV9 and TRBJ1-1; D uncertain. Trimming stripped 5 bases from V and 0 bases from J, with 11 bases between. The CDR3 has 14 amino acids. Germline lookup yields CDR1 SGDLS and CDR2 YYNGEE. The CDR3 spells CASSKSRMNTEAFF. CDR3 coding DNA: TGTGCCAGCAGTAAGAGCAGAATGAACACTGAAGCTTTCTTT.

This clonotype appeared many times. This chain joins TRBV20-1 and TRBJ2-5; 9 positions agree with TRBD1. V was pared by 6 bases and J by 3 bases, with 5 bases of the junction left unmatched. CDR1 is DFQATT and CDR2 is SNEGSKA in the germline V gene (reference sequence). The CDR3 runs 13 residues. Here the CDR3 DNA reads TGCAGTGCGGGACAGGGTGTTGAAGAGACCCAGTACTTC. Amino acid sequence: CSAGQGVEETQYF.

The chain has TRBV7-2 and TRBJ2-7; 7 nucleotides line up with TRBD1. CDR1 and CDR2 (germline): SGHTA, FQGNSA. The CDR3 length is 15 residues. With 5 bases clipped from V and 5 bases from J, the junction kept 12 bases outside the gene matches. The CDR3 bases are TGTGCCAGCAGCCAAGATCTGAGGGGGCGCGACGAGCAGTACTTC. Its protein is CASSQDLRGRDEQYF.

This clonotype has just one count. A much larger clone sits a single nucleotide away, making a read error possible. V usage is TRBV20-1 and J usage is TRBJ2-7; 7 nucleotides agree with TRBD1. CDR1 DFQATT and CDR2 SNEGSKA come from the germline V gene (reference sequence). The CDR3 spans 14 residues. CDR3 amino acids: CSAGDREGASEQYF. For the CDR3, the DNA is TGCAGTGCTGGAGATCGCGAGGGGGCGAGCGAGCAGTACTTC.

The rearrangement links TRBV5-1 to TRBJ2-2, with 11 bases that match TRBD2. The V and J ends lost 0 bases and 8 bases, in that order; junction bases with no gene match: 12. Per the germline V gene, CDR1 is SGHRS and CDR2 is YFSETQ. This CDR3 contains 18 residues. CDR3 region: CASSLASGLAELSGELFF. The DNA for the CDR3 is TGCGCCAGCAGCTTGGCCTCGGGACTAGCGGAACTGTCGGGGGAGCTGTTTTTT.

This clonotype was picked up a small number of times. Sequence at one end of the junction differs from germline and may be a read error. This rearrangement joins TRBV11-2 to TRBJ2-5; the match to TRBD2 covers 7 bases. CDR1 is SGHAT and CDR2 is FQNNGV in the germline V gene. The CDR3 covers 14 residues. This chain's CDR3 is CTSSLREGYETQYF. The CDR3 region has the DNA TGTACCAGCAGCTTAAGGGAGGGTTATGAGACCCAGTACTTC.

The rearrangement joins TRBV12-5 to TRBJ1-2, with a possible D match to TRBD1 (5 bases). The CDR3 runs 16 residues. V gave up 2 bases and J gave up 6 bases, with 19 bases separating them. The germline gives CDR1 LGHNT, CDR2 FRNRAP. For the CDR3, the DNA is TGTGCTAGTGGTTTGCACTCCGGACATATAATAGATGGCTACACCTTC. Residues: CASGLHSGHIIDGYTF.

In this sample, this clonotype turned up a few times. Mismatch with germline at one junction end may stem from a read error. This chain's CDR3 is CASSGGSRGSSGANVPTF. As DNA, the CDR3 is TGTGCCAGCAGTGGGGGGAGCAGGGGATCCTCTGGGGCCAACGTCCCGACTTTC. This sequence joins TRBV2 and TRBJ2-6, with D tentatively TRBD1 (6 bases). The CDR3 has 18 amino acids. Germline V gene lookup returns CDR1 SNHLY and CDR2 FYNNEI.

This clonotype was observed at least ten times. The genes are TRBV4-1 and TRBJ1-2; D might be TRBD1 (5 bases). Trimming stripped 1 base from V and 3 bases from J, with 12 bases between. The CDR3 runs to 15 residues. Germline loops: CDR1 MGHRA, CDR2 YSYEKL. CDR3 in amino acids: CASSQVAGGDYGYTF. The CDR3 DNA reads TGCGCCAGCAGCCAAGTTGCCGGAGGGGACTATGGCTACACCTTC.

Only one count was recorded for this clonotype. The DNA of the CDR3 is TGCGCCAGCAGCCAAGATGGGGGACAGGGGGGTGATGGCTACACCTTC. It codes for CASSQDGGQGGDGYTF. The V and J genes are TRBV4-1 and TRBJ1-2, with TRBD1 matching over 11 bases. Germline lookup yields CDR1 MGHRA and CDR2 YSYEKL. The CDR3 totals 16 residues. Trimming removed 0 bases from V and 6 bases from J; junction bases left unmatched: 6.

The chain recombines TRBV20-1 with TRBJ1-2; tentative D call: TRBD1 (6 bases). Germline assignment: CDR1 DFQATT and CDR2 SNEGSKA (reference sequence). This CDR3 contains 18 residues. The ends were cut back, 1 base at V and 0 bases at J, with 21 bases in the middle. In DNA form, the CDR3 reads TGCAGTGCTAGAGCTTTCGGGGGGCCAGGCAGCTCTAACTATGGCTACACCTTC. It encodes CSARAFGGPGSSNYGYTF.

This clonotype has a single count. The genes are TRBV20-1 and TRBJ1-1; 8 bases are shared with TRBD1. This CDR3 contains 16 residues. V lost 1 base to trimming and J lost 1 base; unmatched junction nucleotides: 8. The germline gives CDR1 DFQATT, CDR2 SNEGSKA (reference sequence). The CDR3 coding sequence is TGCAGTGCTAGAGGATACAGGGGGAAATCGAACACTGAAGCTTTCTTT. This gives the protein CSARGYRGKSNTEAFF.

There are many counts of this clonotype. The chain combines TRBV29-1 with TRBJ2-7; D is unclear. The CDR3 is made up of 11 amino acids. Between the trimmed V and J ends, which lost 6 bases and 4 bases, there was a span of 10 bases. Germline V gives CDR1 SQVTM, CDR2 ANQGSEA. In DNA, the CDR3 is TGCAGCGTGCGCCGCGCTTACGAGCAGTACTTC. It is translated as CSVRRAYEQYF.